The T cell receptor beta chain described here comes from a study of cytomegalovirus exposure and HLA in healthy donors. The PCR ran on 60 Vbeta and 13 Jbeta primers. Sequencing was performed with immunoSEQ multiplex PCR; in TCRdb, only in-frame clones are kept and a portion is missing. The table shows fewer than 110,000 clones, with more than 70% occurring only once. General study points: A list of approximately 160 TCR beta chains associated with cytomegalovirus was given. Using a false discovery rate of 0.05, a later analysis showed that 15,000 to 20,000 TCR beta sequences were associated with HLA alleles. Researchers reportedly found TCR beta sequences accurately predicted most subjects' HLA-A and HLA-B alleles.

Turning to this clone: Its antigen is currently unknown.

This CDR3 is 13 amino acids long. The germline CDR1 and CDR2 sequences are SQVTM and ANQGSEA. J gave up 5 bases and V 5 bases, and 4 bases lay outside the gene matches. Sequencing input: PBMCs. This sequence was found in a man under 40 in good health and CMV-seronegative. J is TRBJ1-5 and V is TRBV29-1, with 9 bases matching TRBD1. In nucleotides, the CDR3 is TGCAGCGTTCGACAGGGGGTCGATCAGCCCCAGCATTTT. Residues: CSVRQGVDQPQHF. The whole variable domain, filled in from reference TRBV29-1 and TRBJ1-5, reads SAVISQKPSRDICQRGTSLTIQCQVDSQVTMMFWYRQQPGQSLTLIATANQGSEATYESGFVIDKFPISRPNLTFSTLTVSNMSPEDSSIYLCSVRQGVDQPQHFGDGTRLSIL.